This TCR beta chain was sequenced in a study of response to subunit inactivated influenza vaccine. Study-level points and caveats: New T cells are recruited in small numbers by each seasonal influenza vaccination, according to the authors' suggestion.

Comment on this clonotype: The antigen remains unidentified.

TCRdb called the RT-PCR reads again in MiXCR, with one record for every CDR3 protein. The sample carries hundreds of thousands of distinct CDR3 sequences, 15% to 18% recorded once. The origin of this receptor is a middle-aged man who received an inactivated influenza vaccine. Sequenced material: PBMCs from blood, taken 11 to 12 days after vaccination.

CDR3 sequence: CASSYWGRQALTTNEQFF. The DNA for the CDR3 is TGTGCCAGCAGTTACTGGGGTCGCCAGGCCCTTACAACCAATGAGCAGTTCTTC. The V and J genes are TRBV6-5 and TRBJ2-1; no clear D. The CDR3 length is 18 residues. The V gene's germline CDR1 is MNHEY and CDR2 SVGAGI. The germline V and J ends were trimmed by 1 base and 6 bases, with 22 bases remaining between them.